This paragraph covers one TCR beta chain sequence. This clonotype has a count of ten or more. Its antigen target is currently unknown. Per-nucleotide qualities are absent, and no much larger clonotype sits a single base away. The CDR3 goes from the cysteine to the phenylalanine over 13 residues. Only CDR3 DNA is held: 39 bases, read in frame from base 1. V is cut by 2 bases and J by 0 bases, and the space between the germline ends is 6 bases. Looking up the germline V gene yields CDR1 SQVTM and CDR2 ANQGSEA. The entry originates in a study of spatial heterogeneity in lung cancer (dated by TCRdb to the late 2010s). Study-level background: The donors were more than 60 patients from the lung TRACERx cohort who had early-stage, untreated non-small cell lung cancer. Follow-up PBMC samples were sequenced whenever available, and the median time to follow-up was about 23 months after resection. Beta-chain transcripts were consistently detected in greater numbers than alpha-chain transcripts, which likely reflects a higher abundance of beta-chain transcripts. In the raw uncorrected reads, each unique combination of TCR and UMI appeared more than ten times on average. The study quantitatively compared TCR alpha and beta repertoires across multiple tumor regions, matched nontumor lung and blood in non-small cell lung cancer. TCR repertoire features were related to nonsynonymous mutation counts determined by whole-exome sequencing of tumor tissue. At surgery, both alpha and beta chains were TCR-sequenced in roughly 200 tumor regions, about 64 matched nontumor lung samples and just over 55 PBMC samples. Overall study results and their limits: Additional single-cell paired TCR alpha and beta sequencing was considered necessary to confirm, at a functional level, the hypothesis that regional TCRs recognize regional mutations. Ubiquitous expanded tumor TCRs were detected in blood more often at tumor resection than at routine follow-up. Only approximately 14 patients were included in the comparisons of baseline and follow-up blood repertoires.

Library preparation employed 5' RACE. The sequencer listed for this sample is NextSeq 500. The TCR library protocol attached a unique molecular identifier to each TCR cDNA molecule to allow correction of PCR and sequencing errors. The original methods were these. Decombinator tools were used for TCR identification, UMI-based error correction and CDR3 extraction. Expanded TCRs were defined as those above a frequency of 2 per 1,000, corresponding to the top 1% of the tumor frequency distribution. Each repertoire was subsampled 100 times to 5,000 TCRs, after which Renyi diversity was computed with the R vegan package. CDR3 similarity networks were built from amino acid triplet string-kernel similarity, with CDR3s being connected when pairwise similarity was above 0.82. Using fastp at Q25 and MiXCR, TCRdb reprocessed the public reads and kept productive beta chains. CDR3 protein duplicates are merged, each entry listing the most common genes and DNA. V and J calls and clone size were set by TCRdb, not the authors. A total of around 70,000 distinct CDR3 sequences appear in this sample, 8% to 10% of them only once. More than 1.5% of the sample lies in the top ten.

The sample's time point, from its label and the paper: blood at routine non-recurrence follow-up after resection. Without any cell sorting, TCR sequencing was performed on whole RNA extracted either from tumor and nontumor lung tissue or from cryopreserved PBMC samples. Only patients with enough RNA available from two or more tumor regions were chosen for TCR sequencing. The rearrangement joined TRBV29-1 to TRBJ2-3; no D gene is confidently identified. The input for sequencing was PBMCs, taken at follow-up. This TCR derives from a female donor with early-stage non-small cell lung cancer. DNA sequence: TGCAGCGTTGAAAGAGGAAGCACAGATACGCAGTATTTT. Its coded protein is CSVERGSTDTQYF.